A single sample is the source of the 22 T cell receptor beta chains below, sequenced in a study of CD8 T cells in Susac syndrome. A quantity of about 0.5 to 1 ug RNA underwent reverse transcription using random hexamers. TCRdb analysed the immunoSEQ multiplex PCR reads with MiXCR anew, one entry per CDR3 protein. The repertoire holds some 300,000 distinct CDR3 sequences, with 65% to 90% as singletons. Sequenced sample: CD8+ T cells from PBMCs. These receptors were obtained from a human donor with multiple sclerosis.

The rearrangement links TRBV12-3 or TRBV12-4 to TRBJ2-3; 12 nucleotides match TRBD2. The CDR3 covers 16 residues. Trimming removed 4 bases from V and 6 bases from J; junction bases left unmatched: 8. The CDR3: CASSSWTSGMGDTQYF. In nucleotides, the CDR3 is TGTGCCAGCAGTTCGTGGACTAGCGGGATGGGCGATACGCAGTATTTT.

V and J are TRBV20-1 and TRBJ1-2; D gene unclear. The CDR3 runs 15 residues. From germline, CDR1 is DFQATT and CDR2 SNEGSKA (reference sequence). V was pared by 5 bases and J by 7 bases, with 23 bases between. This CDR3 reads CSAPRPQVLFFGYTF. DNA of the CDR3: TGCAGTGCTCCGAGACCCCAGGTCCTTTTTTTTGGCTACACCTTC.

The V and J genes are TRBV12-3 or TRBV12-4 and TRBJ2-2, with TRBD2 as a possible D gene (6 bases). Between the trimmed V and J ends, which lost 10 bases and 2 bases, there was a span of 14 bases. The CDR3 loop spans 14 amino acids. The CDR3 region has the DNA TGTGCCACCGTGGACTACCTAAACACCGGGGAGCTGTTTTTT. Translated: CATVDYLNTGELFF.

This rearrangement joins TRBV10-2 to TRBJ2-1; D unclear. The CDR3 runs 11 residues. From germline, CDR1 is WSHSY and CDR2 SAAADI. Trimming took off 7 bases at V and 7 bases at J, with 8 bases between the two ends. CDR3 amino acids: CASNRGNEQFF. DNA for the CDR3: TGCGCCAGCAACAGAGGTAATGAGCAGTTCTTC.

This clonotype has a single count. The chain uses TRBV9 and TRBJ1-2; D may be TRBD1 (6 bases). The CDR3 spans 16 residues. V shed 3 bases and J shed 0 bases, with 15 bases lying between them. Per the germline V gene, CDR1 is SGDLS and CDR2 is YYNGEE. The CDR3 sequence: CASSAGAVIANYGYTF. As DNA, the CDR3 is TGTGCCAGCAGCGCGGGGGCGGTGATAGCTAACTATGGCTACACCTTC.

This clonotype was seen more than once but under ten times. This chain uses TRBV11-3 with TRBJ1-5, with TRBD1 matching over 9 bases. The ends lost 5 bases at V and 5 bases at J; junction bases unmatched: 4. The CDR3 is 14 amino acids. Germline CDR1 and CDR2: SGHNT and YENEEA. CDR3 amino acids: CASSEDRGDQPQHF. In DNA, the CDR3 is TGTGCCAGCAGCGAGGACAGGGGAGATCAGCCCCAGCATTTT.

The chain is built from TRBV5-6 and TRBJ1-1; D uncertain. The CDR3 spans 12 residues. Between the trimmed V and J ends, which lost 4 bases and 2 bases, there was a span of 6 bases. Per germline, CDR1 SGHDT and CDR2 YYEEEE. CDR3 sequence reads: CASSKFNTEAFF. CDR3 nucleotides: TGTGCCAGCAGCAAATTCAACACTGAAGCTTTCTTT.

The V and J genes are TRBV28 and TRBJ2-1; tentative D call: TRBD1 (6 bases). The CDR3 runs 13 residues. V shed 3 bases and J shed 10 bases, with 13 bases lying between them. Germline V gene lookup returns CDR1 MDHEN and CDR2 SYDVKM. Here the CDR3 reads CASSFSEGGEQFF. The DNA for the CDR3 is TGTGCCAGCAGTTTCAGTGAAGGGGGAGAGCAGTTCTTC.

As concerns this clonotype: The junction does not match germline at one end; this may be a read error. V is TRBV7-3 and J is TRBJ2-7; the D gene is possibly TRBD2 (5 bases). The germline V gene encodes CDR1 SGHTA and CDR2 FQGTGA. This CDR3 is 13 amino acids long. In DNA form, the CDR3 reads TGTGCCAGCAGCTTAACGAGAGGGAACGAGCAGTACTTT. Amino acid sequence: CASSLTRGNEQYF.

The sample holds one count of this clonotype. V and J are TRBV4-3 and TRBJ2-3; D is undetermined. Germline lookup yields CDR1 LGHNA and CDR2 YSLEER. CDR3 length: 16 amino acids. The V end lost 0 bases, the J end lost 5 bases, and 15 bases lay between the germline ends. Here the CDR3 DNA reads TGCGCCAGCAGCCAAGATTCTGGACCCCCGTTAGATACGCAGTATTTT. Residues: CASSQDSGPPLDTQYF.

The genes are TRBV19 and TRBJ2-2, with 14 bases lining up with TRBD2. Germline V CDR1 and CDR2: LNHDA, SQIVND (reference sequence). The J segment lost 3 bases and the V segment lost 2 bases, leaving 5 bases of the junction unmatched. The CDR3 has 18 amino acids. The chain's CDR3 is CASSIWGTSGRHTGELFF. The DNA for the CDR3 is TGTGCCAGTAGTATATGGGGGACTAGCGGGAGACACACCGGGGAGCTGTTTTTT.

The chain combines TRBV28 with TRBJ2-1; D unresolved. V was shortened by 3 bases and J by 3 bases, with 12 bases between the two germline ends. The CDR3 is 15 residues long. CDR1 is MDHEN and CDR2 is SYDVKM in the germline V gene. The CDR3, as DNA: TGTGCCAGCAGTTTCCGAGAGGATCTCTACAATGAGCAGTTCTTC. Its protein product is CASSFREDLYNEQFF.

The gene calls are TRBV4-1 and TRBJ1-5; unclear D gene. The V gene's germline CDR1 is MGHRA and CDR2 YSYEKL. V lost 2 bases to trimming and J lost 1 base, with 9 bases between them. The CDR3 runs to 15 residues. CDR3 in DNA: TGCGCCAGCAGCCAATTTGCTGAGAGCAATCAGCCCCAGCATTTT. Amino acid sequence: CASSQFAESNQPQHF.

The V call is TRBV7-6, the J call TRBJ2-7, with TRBD1 matching 8 bases. Germline loops: CDR1 SGHVS, CDR2 FNYEAQ. The CDR3 loop spans 15 amino acids. Losses at the gene ends were 3 bases for V and 3 bases for J; bases not matched to a gene: 7. In nucleotides, the CDR3 is TGTGCCAGCAGCTTCAGACAGGGGAAAATCTACGAGCAGTACTTC. As protein: CASSFRQGKIYEQYF.

This chain uses TRBV16 with TRBJ2-7, with 13 nucleotides matching TRBD2. CDR1 KGHSY and CDR2 FQNENV come from the germline V gene. The CDR3 runs 18 residues. With 7 bases clipped from V and 3 bases from J, the junction kept 15 bases outside the gene matches. The CDR3 sequence: CASTPYRTSGSQGYEQYF. The CDR3, as DNA: TGTGCCAGCACTCCGTACAGGACTAGCGGGAGTCAGGGCTACGAGCAGTACTTC.

The chain employs TRBV9 and TRBJ1-2, with unresolved D. The V gene's germline CDR1 is SGDLS and CDR2 YYNGEE. V lost 4 bases, J lost 4 bases, and 14 bases lay in between. CDR3 length equals 14 residues. The CDR3 DNA is TGTGCCAGCAGCCCATACGGGCAATTCTATGGCTACACCTTC. Its translation is CASSPYGQFYGYTF.

This chain connects TRBV27 to TRBJ2-1, with 8 bases identical to TRBD1. Germline V gene lookup returns CDR1 MNHEY and CDR2 SMNVEV (reference sequence). V trimming: 3 bases; J trimming: 4 bases; junction bases outside the gene matches: 2. The CDR3 consists of 14 residues. The CDR3 DNA is TGTGCCAGCAGTTTCAGGGGGCGGTACAATGAGCAGTTCTTC. Its protein is CASSFRGRYNEQFF.

The rearrangement links TRBV30 to TRBJ2-1; 9 bases line up with TRBD1. The CDR3 extends over 14 amino acids. CDR1 is GTSNPN and CDR2 is SVGIG in the germline V gene (reference sequence). The trim removed 2 bases at V and 8 bases at J, leaving 7 bases unmatched. The CDR3 region is CAWSSGQGTHEQFF. The CDR3 region has the DNA TGTGCCTGGAGTTCGGGACAGGGAACCCATGAGCAGTTCTTC.

J is TRBJ2-1 and V is TRBV11-3; D assignment may be TRBD1 or TRBD2 (5 bases each). CDR1 is SGHNT and CDR2 is YENEEA in the germline V gene. V was pared by 2 bases and J by 7 bases, with 15 bases between. This CDR3 region has 15 residues. The DNA for the CDR3 is TGTGCCAGCAGCTTACAGGGAGAGGAACTGAATGAGCAGTTCTTC. It encodes CASSLQGEELNEQFF.

The sample holds one count of this clonotype. Relative to the germline gene, one junction end is altered; a read error may explain this. The rearrangement joins TRBV12-5 to TRBJ2-1, with D unclear. Germline CDR1 is LGHNT and CDR2 is FRNRAP. The CDR3 contains 12 residues. CDR3 in amino acids: CASVLVEYEQFF. The CDR3 nucleotides are TGTGCTAGTGTTTTGGTGGAGTATGAGCAGTTCTTC.

V usage is TRBV30 and J usage is TRBJ1-2, with TRBD1 identical over 9 bases. This CDR3 is 14 amino acids long. Germline-derived CDR1 and CDR2 are GTSNPN and SVGIG (reference sequence). The J segment lost 8 bases and the V segment lost 1 base, leaving 8 bases of the junction unmatched. The CDR3 sequence is CAWSETGGARGYTF. The CDR3 DNA sequence: TGTGCCTGGAGTGAAACAGGGGGCGCAAGGGGCTACACCTTC.

The chain uses TRBV29-1 and TRBJ1-2; a weak D match, TRBD1 (5 bases). V was trimmed by 7 bases and J by 5 bases, leaving 11 bases between them. The CDR3 is 11 residues long. Germline-derived CDR1 and CDR2 are SQVTM and ANQGSEA. The CDR3 loop is CSASGGYGYTF. CDR3 nucleotides: TGCAGCGCCAGCGGGGGATATGGCTACACCTTC.